The entry below describes one T cell receptor beta chain. Sequencing used immunoSEQ multiplex PCR; TCRdb keeps in-frame clones, though not all of them. The sample has 100,000 or so clones; less than 90% are singletons. The data are from a study of blood T cell repertoires in COVID-19. The germline CDR1 and CDR2 sequences are SNHLY and FYNNEI. The CDR3 has 13 residues. Deletions cut 5 bases from V and 4 bases from J, with 11 bases between. The sequence derives from a man aged 65 to 79 with active or convalescent COVID-19. Material for sequencing was peripheral blood. The chain carries TRBV2 and TRBJ1-2; D uncertain. CDR3 DNA: TGTGCCAGCAGTTTCGGTTCTCCCTATGGCTACACCTTC. Amino acid sequence: CASSFGSPYGYTF.